This T cell receptor beta chain was observed in a study of T cell responses to AZD1222 COVID-19 vaccine. On this clone itself: What it binds is not known.

Broader study findings: Two doses of AZD1222 preceded a rise in Spike-specific TCR breadth and depth.

The CDR3 spans 14 residues. With 7 bases removed from V and 6 bases from J, the gap between germline ends came to 15 bases. Germline V gives CDR1 MNHEY, CDR2 SVGAGI. Assay: immunoSEQ multiplex PCR; the TCRdb copy retains only in-frame clones and omits some. In the table there are over 100,000 clones, around 90% of which are singletons. The receptor comes from an adult in good health. The source material was peripheral blood, sampled on day 0 of MenACWY control vaccination. V and J are TRBV6-5 and TRBJ2-2; the D call may be TRBD1 or TRBD2 (6 bases each). In nucleotides, the CDR3 is TGTGCCAGCATCGGGACCCGGGGGCCCGGGGAGCTGTTTTTT. Its protein is CASIGTRGPGELFF.